This T cell receptor (beta chain) was retrieved from a study of cytomegalovirus exposure and HLA in healthy donors. Study summary: Drawn from HLA-typed donors, approximately 86 million unique TCRs were held in an early data release. Most genotyped donors, 81% of more than 300, had Caucasian-associated genetic ancestry.

Notes on the study in general: According to an earlier analysis, most TCR beta V segments yielded productive rearrangements about 87% or about 30% of the time. TCR beta V- and J-gene trimming, according to a later analysis, was linked to a missense DCLRE1C variant.

The primer mix had 60 Vbeta and 13 Jbeta primers. The protocol was immunoSEQ multiplex PCR, while the TCRdb copy is restricted to in-frame clones and leaves out a portion. The sample yields 100,000 or so clones, approximately 82% seen once. The CDR3 consists of 16 residues. J lost 2 bases, V lost 4 bases, and 9 bases had no gene match. Germline V gene data show CDR1 as MNHEY and CDR2 as SVGAGI. Details on this clone: Antigen specificity is unknown.

Source material: PBMCs. This clonotype was sampled from a woman younger than 30 in good health and CMV-seronegative. This chain connects TRBV6-5 to TRBJ2-7; 9 nucleotides line up with TRBD1. Here the CDR3 DNA reads TGTGCCAGCAGTTCGACCGGGACAGGGTTCGCCTACGAGCAGTACTTC. This translates into CASSSTGTGFAYEQYF.